This is a list of T cell receptor beta chains from one sample in a study of shared clonotypes between healthy human individuals. Libraries were prepared by immunoSEQ multiplex PCR; TCRdb keeps only in-frame clonotypes and omits some of them. Seen here are more than 2 million clones, more than 90% observed once, and the top ten hold around 0.13%. Material for sequencing was naive CD4+ T cells sorted from blood. The receptors were sampled from a man between 18 and 35 years old in good health. Both conserved end residues are part of each CDR3. A D gene is named only where the DNA matches it firmly. Expanded clones are given a class, and other clones once, few, many or no size at all.

D gene	V gene	clone size	J gene	CDR3 protein	CDR3 DNA
NA	TRBV30	NA	TRBJ2-2	CAWSGSRGAGELFF	TGTGCCTGGAGTGGATCCAGGGGGGCCGGGGAGCTGTTTTTT
NA	TRBV29-1	NA	TRBJ2-7	CSVVGRLSSYEQYF	TGCAGCGTTGTAGGCAGGTTGAGCTCCTACGAGCAGTACTTC
TRBD1	TRBV10-3	NA	TRBJ1-4	CAISESTNLFRDSRGKLFF	TGTGCCATCAGTGAGTCGACTAACCTATTCCGGGACAGTAGAGGAAAACTGTTTTTT
NA	TRBV5-1	NA	TRBJ2-4	CASSLGGSLNADIQYF	TGCGCCAGCAGCTTGGGGGGAAGCCTTAATGCGGACATTCAGTACTTC
NA	TRBV7-8	NA	TRBJ1-2	CASSAQYGYTF	TGTGCCAGCAGCGCCCAGTATGGCTACACCTTC
TRBD1	TRBV30	NA	TRBJ2-3	CAWSHGTGGKDTQYF	TGTGCCTGGAGTCACGGGACAGGGGGCAAGGATACGCAGTATTTT
TRBD1	TRBV9	few	TRBJ1-2	CASSEGTGPNYGYTF	TGTGCCAGCAGCGAGGGGACAGGTCCCAACTATGGCTACACCTTC
TRBD1	TRBV7-2	NA	TRBJ1-5	CASSSSGGTGGQPQHF	TGTGCCAGCAGCTCATCGGGTGGGACAGGGGGCCAGCCCCAGCATTTT
NA	TRBV6-1	NA	TRBJ2-3	CASSDVTDTQYF	TGTGCCAGCAGTGACGTCACAGATACGCAGTATTTT
TRBD1	TRBV23-1	NA	TRBJ1-4	CASSQIYQNPPIGGQEKLFF	TGCGCCAGCAGTCAAATCTACCAAAATCCCCCAATAGGGGGCCAGGAAAAACTGTTTTTT
TRBD2	TRBV18	NA	TRBJ2-2	CASNQAGTDTGELFF	TGTGCCAGTAATCAAGCGGGGACCGACACCGGGGAGCTGTTTTTT
NA	TRBV6-1	NA	TRBJ2-4	CASSDRQESNIQYF	TGTGCCAGCAGTGATCGACAGGAGTCAAACATTCAGTACTTC
NA	TRBV25-1	NA	TRBJ1-4	CASSEGAGVNEKLFF	TGTGCCAGCAGTGAGGGGGCAGGGGTTAATGAAAAACTGTTTTTT
NA	TRBV28	NA	TRBJ2-7	CASSPRLHEQYF	TGTGCCAGCAGTCCCCGGCTCCACGAGCAGTACTTC
NA	TRBV19	NA	TRBJ1-2	CASSIPLGGLNGYTF	TGTGCCAGTAGTATTCCCCTAGGAGGGTTGAATGGCTACACCTTC
NA	TRBV11-2	NA	TRBJ2-1	CASSYFRAVGSYNEQFF	TGTGCCAGCAGCTATTTCAGGGCAGTTGGTTCCTACAATGAGCAGTTCTTC
TRBD1	TRBV30	NA	TRBJ1-3	CAWSGTGGKGNTIYF	TGTGCCTGGAGTGGGACAGGGGGTAAAGGAAACACCATATATTTT
NA	TRBV2	NA	TRBJ2-2	CASSEGGMGGELFF	TGTGCCAGCAGTGAAGGAGGGATGGGCGGGGAGCTGTTTTTT
NA	TRBV5-6	NA	TRBJ1-2	CASSLGGLDGYTF	TGTGCCAGCAGCTTGGGGGGGCTTGACGGCTACACCTTC
NA	TRBV5-1	NA	TRBJ1-1	CASSGLQEREAFF	TGCGCCAGCAGCGGGCTTCAGGAAAGAGAAGCTTTCTTT
NA	TRBV5-6	NA	TRBJ1-5	CASSLAGLNQPQHF	TGTGCCAGCAGCTTGGCTGGCCTGAATCAGCCCCAGCATTTT
TRBD1	TRBV5-1	NA	TRBJ1-1	CASSLHPRDRGRLNTEAFF	TGCGCCAGCAGCTTGCACCCGCGGGACAGGGGACGTTTGAACACTGAAGCTTTCTTT
TRBD2	TRBV2	NA	TRBJ2-1	CASSASAGGPYNEQFF	TGTGCCAGCAGTGCGTCAGCGGGGGGTCCCTACAATGAGCAGTTCTTC
NA	TRBV19	NA	TRBJ2-7	CASSAVSSYEQYF	TGTGCCAGTTCGGCGGTGAGCTCCTACGAGCAGTACTTC
TRBD1	TRBV6-5	NA	TRBJ2-7	CASSYSGQGSYEQYF	TGTGCCAGCAGTTACTCTGGACAGGGAAGCTACGAGCAGTACTTC
TRBD2	TRBV5-1	NA	TRBJ2-4	CASSPTSGGYIQYF	TGCGCCAGCAGTCCCACTAGCGGGGGTTACATTCAGTACTTC
TRBD2	TRBV4-2	NA	TRBJ2-1	CASSQGVFSGTSSYNEQFF	TGTGCCAGCAGCCAAGGGGTTTTTAGCGGGACTAGCTCCTACAATGAGCAGTTCTTC
NA	TRBV30	few	TRBJ1-1	CAWSVLGTEAFF	TGTGCCTGGAGTGTACTGGGGACTGAAGCTTTCTTT
NA	TRBV6-5	NA	TRBJ1-1	CASSYVRGTEAFF	TGTGCCAGCAGTTACGTTCGGGGGACCGAAGCTTTCTTT
NA	TRBV2	NA	TRBJ2-7	CASSADGGPGF	TGTGCCAGCAGTGCAGATGGGGGGCCGGGTTTC
NA	TRBV27	NA	TRBJ1-1	CASRTRASNTEAFF	TGTGCCAGCAGGACTAGGGCTTCTAACACTGAAGCTTTCTTT
NA	TRBV5-1	NA	TRBJ2-3	CASSLERHTDTQYF	TGCGCCAGCAGCTTGGAACGGCACACAGATACGCAGTATTTT
TRBD1	TRBV12-5	NA	TRBJ2-1	CASGSSDRAEQFF	TGTGCTAGTGGTTCGTCCGACAGGGCTGAGCAGTTCTTC
NA	TRBV7-9	NA	TRBJ2-7	CASSDQQGLYEQYF	TGTGCCAGCAGCGATCAACAGGGCCTCTACGAGCAGTACTTC
NA	TRBV10-3	NA	TRBJ2-3	CAIRGDRASTDTQYF	TGTGCCATCAGGGGGGACCGAGCTAGCACAGATACGCAGTATTTT
TRBD1	TRBV28	NA	TRBJ2-5	CASVSGTGNKETQYF	TGTGCCAGCGTCTCGGGGACAGGGAATAAAGAGACCCAGTACTTC
NA	TRBV5-1	NA	TRBJ1-3	CASSLAGTRSGNTIYF	TGCGCCAGCAGCTTGGCCGGCACCCGCTCTGGAAACACCATATATTTT